This record covers a single T cell receptor beta chain. Its antigen is not identified. The data stem from a study of beta chain features in type 1 diabetes. The whole isolated RNA underwent reverse transcription, so sequencing captured expressed TCRB transcripts. Sequenced by immunoSEQ multiplex PCR; TCRdb stores in-frame clones only, minus some. The table includes around 160,000 clones, 50% to 70% detected once. General observations from the study: Shortening of TCRB CDR3s, moderate but significant, appeared in all four CD4+ subsets of Type 1 diabetes patients.

The sample was naive CD4+ T cells from blood. The origin of this receptor is a young man with type 1 diabetes.

The CDR3 region is CASSYGGASKNIQYF. CDR3 in DNA: TGTGCCAGCAGTTACGGAGGGGCTTCCAAAAACATTCAGTACTTC. The gene calls are TRBV6-6 and TRBJ2-4, with a weak D call TRBD2 (6 bases). Trimming cost V 2 bases and J 2 bases, with 10 bases left between them. There are 15 residues in the CDR3. CDR1 and CDR2 (germline): MNHNY, SVGAGI (reference sequence).